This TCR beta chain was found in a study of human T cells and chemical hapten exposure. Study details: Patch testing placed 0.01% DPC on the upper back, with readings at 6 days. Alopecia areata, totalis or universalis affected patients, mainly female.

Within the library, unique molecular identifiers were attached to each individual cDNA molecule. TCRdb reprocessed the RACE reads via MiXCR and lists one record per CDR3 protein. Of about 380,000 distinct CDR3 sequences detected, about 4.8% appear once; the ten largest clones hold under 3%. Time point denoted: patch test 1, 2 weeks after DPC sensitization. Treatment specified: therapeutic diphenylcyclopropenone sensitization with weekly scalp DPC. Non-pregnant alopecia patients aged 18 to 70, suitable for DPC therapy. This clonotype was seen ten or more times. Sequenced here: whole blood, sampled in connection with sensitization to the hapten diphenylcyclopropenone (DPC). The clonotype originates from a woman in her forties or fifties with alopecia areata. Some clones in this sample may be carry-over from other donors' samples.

The CDR3 DNA sequence: TGTGCCAGCAGCGACAGGTTCCCCGCGAACACCGGGGAGCTGTTTTTT. This sequence encodes CASSDRFPANTGELFF. V and J are TRBV2 and TRBJ2-2; maybe TRBD1 (6 bases). Germline CDR1 and CDR2: SNHLY and FYNNEI. This CDR3 contains 16 residues. V was clipped by 6 bases and J by 0 bases, with 14 bases between them. Variable domain in full (rest from reference TRBV2 and TRBJ2-2): EPEVTQTPSHQVTQMGQEVILRCVPISNHLYFYWYRQILGQKVEFLVSFYNNEISEKSEIFDDQFSVERPDGSNFTLKIRSTKLEDSAMYFCASSDRFPANTGELFFGEGSRLTVL.